The rows below give T cell receptor beta chains drawn from one sample of a study of T cell changes during pregnancy in multiple sclerosis. Data came from immunoSEQ multiplex PCR; TCRdb stores just in-frame clones and leaves some out. The data show about 48,000 clones, around 92% seen once. Here the sequenced sample was CD4+ T cells from peripheral blood mononuclear cells, taken in the second trimester of pregnancy. These receptors originate from a female donor in good health, enrolled as a control in a pregnancy study. Each CDR3 is given with its conserved first and last residue. Fields, in order: clone size, D gene, V gene, CDR3 length, J gene, CDR3 protein, CDR3 DNA. A D gene is named only where the DNA matches it firmly. Clone size appears in some rows only: once, few, many, or a class for an expanded clone.

abundance: NA
d_gene: TRBD1
v_gene: TRBV5-5
len: 15
j_gene: TRBJ2-2
CDR3aa: CASSSQGAKTGELFF
CDR3nt: TGTGCCAGCAGCTCCCAGGGGGCCAAGACCGGGGAGCTGTTTTTT

abundance: once
d_gene: TRBD1
v_gene: TRBV10-3
len: 15
j_gene: TRBJ2-1
CDR3aa: CAISAGTGFLGEQFF
CDR3nt: TGTGCCATCAGTGCCGGGACAGGGTTTTTAGGTGAGCAGTTCTTC

abundance: NA
d_gene: NA
v_gene: TRBV2
len: 15
j_gene: TRBJ1-5
CDR3aa: CASSELEGAHQPQHF
CDR3nt: TGTGCCAGCAGTGAACTGGAAGGGGCCCACCAGCCCCAGCATTTT

abundance: medium-sized
d_gene: NA
v_gene: TRBV6-4
len: 13
j_gene: TRBJ1-1
CDR3aa: CASSDRENTEAFF
CDR3nt: TGTGCCAGCAGTGACCGGGAGAACACTGAAGCTTTCTTT

abundance: NA
d_gene: NA
v_gene: TRBV19
len: 14
j_gene: TRBJ1-3
CDR3aa: CASSTAGGGNTIYF
CDR3nt: TGTGCCAGTAGCACCGCGGGGGGAGGAAACACCATATATTTT

abundance: once
d_gene: NA
v_gene: TRBV12-5
len: 12
j_gene: TRBJ1-1
CDR3aa: CASGRAGIEAFF
CDR3nt: TGTGCTAGTGGTAGGGCAGGGATTGAAGCTTTCTTT

abundance: NA
d_gene: NA
v_gene: TRBV7-8
len: 14
j_gene: TRBJ1-4
CDR3aa: CASSLEGVGEKLFF
CDR3nt: TGTGCCAGCAGCCTAGAAGGGGTGGGGGAAAAACTGTTTTTT

abundance: NA
d_gene: NA
v_gene: TRBV6-1
len: 12
j_gene: TRBJ2-2
CDR3aa: CASSTNTGELFF
CDR3nt: TGTGCCAGCAGTACTAACACCGGGGAGCTGTTTTTT

abundance: NA
d_gene: NA
v_gene: TRBV18
len: 12
j_gene: TRBJ2-7
CDR3aa: CASSPQTREQYF
CDR3nt: TGTGCCAGCTCACCACAGACTCGTGAGCAGTACTTC

abundance: NA
d_gene: TRBD2
v_gene: TRBV27
len: 14
j_gene: TRBJ2-3
CDR3aa: CASRWASGSDTQYF
CDR3nt: TGTGCCAGCCGGTGGGCTAGCGGGAGTGATACGCAGTATTTT

abundance: NA
d_gene: NA
v_gene: TRBV7-2
len: 13
j_gene: TRBJ1-5
CDR3aa: CASSLSVNQPQHF
CDR3nt: TGTGCCAGCAGCTTATCGGTCAATCAGCCCCAGCATTTT

abundance: NA
d_gene: NA
v_gene: TRBV2
len: 16
j_gene: TRBJ1-5
CDR3aa: CASSERGGASNQPQHF
CDR3nt: TGTGCCAGCAGTGAGCGAGGGGGGGCTAGCAATCAGCCCCAGCATTTT

abundance: NA
d_gene: TRBD2
v_gene: TRBV30
len: 18
j_gene: TRBJ2-1
CDR3aa: CAWRLTPGLAGGGNEQFF
CDR3nt: TGTGCCTGGAGGTTAACACCGGGACTAGCGGGGGGAGGCAATGAGCAGTTCTTC

abundance: NA
d_gene: NA
v_gene: TRBV5-1
len: 16
j_gene: TRBJ2-3
CDR3aa: CASSLQGGRRSDTQYF
CDR3nt: TGCGCCAGCAGCTTGCAAGGAGGGCGACGCTCAGATACGCAGTATTTT

abundance: NA
d_gene: NA
v_gene: TRBV27
len: 14
j_gene: TRBJ2-2
CDR3aa: CASTQSRGVGELFF
CDR3nt: TGTGCCAGCACCCAAAGCAGGGGAGTCGGGGAGCTGTTTTTT

abundance: few
d_gene: TRBD2
v_gene: TRBV7-2
len: 14
j_gene: TRBJ2-7
CDR3aa: CASSLAGVGYEQYF
CDR3nt: TGTGCCAGCAGCTTGGCGGGAGTGGGCTACGAGCAGTACTTC

abundance: NA
d_gene: TRBD2
v_gene: TRBV7-9
len: 14
j_gene: TRBJ2-3
CDR3aa: CASSLGLAGYTQYF
CDR3nt: TGTGCCAGCAGCCTCGGACTAGCGGGGTATACGCAGTATTTT

abundance: NA
d_gene: NA
v_gene: TRBV6-6
len: 11
j_gene: TRBJ1-2
CDR3aa: CASRTEYGYTF
CDR3nt: TGTGCCAGCAGGACAGAGTATGGCTACACCTTC

abundance: NA
d_gene: TRBD2
v_gene: TRBV19
len: 16
j_gene: TRBJ2-5
CDR3aa: CASRGGEGPNPETQYF
CDR3nt: TGTGCCAGTCGGGGGGGGGAGGGACCAAATCCAGAGACCCAGTACTTC

abundance: NA
d_gene: NA
v_gene: TRBV21-1
len: 15
j_gene: TRBJ2-7
CDR3aa: CASSNNQADGSEQYF
CDR3nt: TGTGCCAGCAGCAACAACCAGGCCGACGGGAGCGAGCAGTACTTC

abundance: NA
d_gene: TRBD2
v_gene: TRBV2
len: 13
j_gene: TRBJ2-1
CDR3aa: CASSGIAGGLGVF
CDR3nt: TGTGCCAGCAGTGGGATAGCGGGAGGCCTAGGGGTCTTC

abundance: NA
d_gene: NA
v_gene: TRBV18
len: 14
j_gene: TRBJ2-7
CDR3aa: CASSPPGENYEQYF
CDR3nt: TGTGCCAGCTCACCACCAGGGGAAAACTACGAGCAGTACTTC

abundance: once
d_gene: TRBD1
v_gene: TRBV2
len: 12
j_gene: TRBJ2-5
CDR3aa: CASSEAGGTQYF
CDR3nt: TGTGCCAGCAGTGAGGCAGGGGGGACCCAGTACTTC

abundance: NA
d_gene: NA
v_gene: TRBV27
len: 15
j_gene: TRBJ1-1
CDR3aa: CASSLLQGWNTEAFF
CDR3nt: TGTGCCAGCAGTTTATTACAGGGTTGGAACACTGAAGCTTTCTTT

abundance: NA
d_gene: NA
v_gene: TRBV29-1
len: 12
j_gene: TRBJ2-7
CDR3aa: CSVEDSDYEQYF
CDR3nt: TGCAGCGTTGAAGACTCAGACTACGAGCAGTACTTC

abundance: NA
d_gene: NA
v_gene: TRBV5-4
len: 13
j_gene: TRBJ1-1
CDR3aa: CASSLAGGIEAFF
CDR3nt: TGTGCCAGCAGCTTGGCCGGAGGGATTGAAGCTTTCTTT

abundance: NA
d_gene: NA
v_gene: TRBV27
len: 17
j_gene: TRBJ1-2
CDR3aa: CASSHGAVAGALYGYTF
CDR3nt: TGTGCCAGCAGTCATGGGGCGGTTGCTGGGGCTTTGTATGGCTACACCTTC

abundance: NA
d_gene: TRBD1
v_gene: TRBV19
len: 17
j_gene: TRBJ1-5
CDR3aa: CASSPGQGLLINQPQHF
CDR3nt: TGTGCCAGTAGCCCGGGACAGGGGCTTCTTATTAATCAGCCCCAGCATTTT

abundance: NA
d_gene: TRBD1
v_gene: TRBV25-1
len: 18
j_gene: TRBJ2-6
CDR3aa: CASSESRTGGFGANVLTF
CDR3nt: TGTGCCAGCAGTGAATCTAGGACAGGGGGCTTTGGGGCCAACGTCCTGACTTTC

abundance: NA
d_gene: NA
v_gene: TRBV28
len: 14
j_gene: TRBJ2-7
CDR3aa: CASSLAGGLYEQYF
CDR3nt: TGTGCCAGCAGTTTGGCAGGGGGGCTCTACGAGCAGTACTTC

abundance: NA
d_gene: TRBD2
v_gene: TRBV4-2
len: 19
j_gene: TRBJ2-1
CDR3aa: CASSSPGLAGGSSYNEQFF
CDR3nt: TGTGCCAGCAGCTCGCCGGGACTAGCGGGCGGGAGCTCCTACAATGAGCAGTTCTTC

abundance: NA
d_gene: NA
v_gene: TRBV18
len: 14
j_gene: TRBJ2-1
CDR3aa: CASSPVPQGDEQFF
CDR3nt: TGTGCCAGCTCACCAGTCCCCCAGGGCGATGAGCAGTTCTTC

abundance: NA
d_gene: TRBD2
v_gene: TRBV4-2
len: 17
j_gene: TRBJ2-5
CDR3aa: CASSQDFSGGARETQYF
CDR3nt: TGTGCCAGCAGCCAAGATTTTAGCGGGGGGGCCCGGGAGACCCAGTACTTC

abundance: NA
d_gene: NA
v_gene: TRBV4-2
len: 16
j_gene: TRBJ2-1
CDR3aa: CASRKISTGEGNEQFF
CDR3nt: TGTGCCAGCAGGAAGATAAGTACGGGAGAGGGAAATGAGCAGTTCTTC

abundance: NA
d_gene: TRBD1
v_gene: TRBV4-3
len: 14
j_gene: TRBJ1-4
CDR3aa: CASSQGQGREKLFF
CDR3nt: TGCGCCAGCAGCCAAGGACAGGGCAGGGAAAAACTGTTTTTT

abundance: NA
d_gene: NA
v_gene: TRBV5-1
len: 13
j_gene: TRBJ1-2
CDR3aa: CASSLGQVYGYTF
CDR3nt: TGCGCCAGCAGCTTGGGACAGGTCTATGGCTACACCTTC

abundance: NA
d_gene: NA
v_gene: TRBV27
len: 13
j_gene: TRBJ2-2
CDR3aa: CASRPGYTGELFF
CDR3nt: TGTGCCAGCAGGCCAGGGTACACCGGGGAGCTGTTTTTT

abundance: NA
d_gene: TRBD1
v_gene: TRBV10-3
len: 15
j_gene: TRBJ1-2
CDR3aa: CAISGGTRDSGGYTF
CDR3nt: TGTGCCATCAGTGGAGGAACTAGGGACAGCGGTGGCTACACCTTC

abundance: NA
d_gene: NA
v_gene: TRBV11-3
len: 14
j_gene: TRBJ2-1
CDR3aa: CASSLRQDYNEQFF
CDR3nt: TGTGCCAGCAGCTTAAGACAGGACTACAATGAGCAGTTCTTC

abundance: NA
d_gene: TRBD1
v_gene: TRBV5-1
len: 14
j_gene: TRBJ1-1
CDR3aa: CASSLGQGYGKAFF
CDR3nt: TGCGCCAGCAGCTTGGGACAGGGTTACGGGAAAGCTTTCTTT

abundance: NA
d_gene: TRBD2
v_gene: TRBV6-5
len: 14
j_gene: TRBJ2-7
CDR3aa: CASSREALAYEQYF
CDR3nt: TGTGCCAGCAGCCGGGAGGCCCTCGCCTACGAGCAGTACTTC

abundance: once
d_gene: NA
v_gene: TRBV11-3
len: 15
j_gene: TRBJ2-1
CDR3aa: CASSLEGGVYNEQFF
CDR3nt: TGTGCCAGCAGCTTAGAGGGAGGAGTTTACAATGAGCAGTTCTTC

abundance: once
d_gene: NA
v_gene: TRBV18
len: 13
j_gene: TRBJ1-1
CDR3aa: CASSPGEGSEAFF
CDR3nt: TGTGCCAGCTCACCCGGGGAGGGGAGTGAAGCTTTCTTT

abundance: NA
d_gene: NA
v_gene: TRBV6-6
len: 13
j_gene: TRBJ1-1
CDR3aa: CASSHDRESEAFF
CDR3nt: TGTGCCAGCAGCCATGACCGGGAGTCGGAAGCTTTCTTT

abundance: few
d_gene: NA
v_gene: TRBV29-1
len: 14
j_gene: TRBJ2-3
CDR3aa: CSVGRSGSTDTQYF
CDR3nt: TGCAGCGTGGGCCGGTCAGGCAGCACAGATACGCAGTATTTT

abundance: NA
d_gene: TRBD2
v_gene: TRBV6-5
len: 14
j_gene: TRBJ2-7
CDR3aa: CASSYTSGMGEQYF
CDR3nt: TGTGCCAGCAGTTACACTAGCGGGATGGGCGAGCAGTACTTC

abundance: NA
d_gene: TRBD1
v_gene: TRBV11-2
len: 19
j_gene: TRBJ1-2
CDR3aa: CASSLSEWDRGRLGYGYTF
CDR3nt: TGTGCCAGCAGCTTATCCGAATGGGACAGGGGGCGTCTTGGCTATGGCTACACCTTC

abundance: once
d_gene: TRBD2
v_gene: TRBV19
len: 15
j_gene: TRBJ2-1
CDR3aa: CASSTETSPGNEQFF
CDR3nt: TGTGCCAGTAGTACGGAGACTAGCCCCGGGAATGAGCAGTTCTTC

abundance: NA
d_gene: TRBD1
v_gene: TRBV19
len: 14
j_gene: TRBJ1-2
CDR3aa: CASSMGQGPYGYTF
CDR3nt: TGTGCCAGTAGTATGGGACAGGGGCCCTATGGCTACACCTTC

abundance: NA
d_gene: NA
v_gene: TRBV27
len: 14
j_gene: TRBJ1-1
CDR3aa: CASSLIGRNTEAFF
CDR3nt: TGTGCCAGCAGTTTAATTGGGCGGAACACTGAAGCTTTCTTT

abundance: NA
d_gene: NA
v_gene: TRBV19
len: 13
j_gene: TRBJ2-3
CDR3aa: CASSKGGKDTQYF
CDR3nt: TGTGCCAGTAGTAAAGGAGGGAAAGATACGCAGTATTTT

abundance: NA
d_gene: NA
v_gene: TRBV7-9
len: 14
j_gene: TRBJ1-1
CDR3aa: CASNRFPQGHEAFF
CDR3nt: TGTGCCAGCAATCGGTTCCCCCAGGGCCACGAAGCTTTCTTT

abundance: NA
d_gene: TRBD1
v_gene: TRBV6-4
len: 13
j_gene: TRBJ1-1
CDR3aa: CASSEAGGTEAFF
CDR3nt: TGTGCCAGCAGTGAGGCAGGGGGCACTGAAGCTTTCTTT

abundance: NA
d_gene: TRBD2
v_gene: TRBV2
len: 15
j_gene: TRBJ2-3
CDR3aa: CASNKAGGRTDTQYF
CDR3nt: TGTGCCAGCAATAAAGCGGGGGGGCGCACAGATACGCAGTATTTT

abundance: NA
d_gene: NA
v_gene: TRBV28
len: 16
j_gene: TRBJ1-6
CDR3aa: CASSLTVGRGNPPLHF
CDR3nt: TGTGCCAGCAGTTTAACCGTCGGGCGGGGAAACCCACCCCTCCACTTT

abundance: NA
d_gene: TRBD1
v_gene: TRBV6-5
len: 15
j_gene: TRBJ1-2
CDR3aa: CASSPGTASYYGYTF
CDR3nt: TGTGCCAGCAGTCCCGGGACAGCTAGTTACTATGGCTACACCTTC